The 16 T cell receptor beta chains listed next were all sequenced from one sample in a study of cytomegalovirus exposure and HLA in healthy donors. With 60 Vbeta and 13 Jbeta primers, the PCR was carried out. Sequenced by immunoSEQ multiplex PCR; TCRdb stores in-frame clones only, minus some. The sample consists of 150,000 to 200,000 clones, 65% to 70% of them appearing once. Sequencing was done on a sample of PBMCs. The receptors here all came from a woman between 18 and 30 years old in good health and CMV-seropositive.

The chain has TRBV15 and TRBJ1-2; the D is unclear. The germline V and J ends were trimmed by 0 bases and 7 bases, with 12 bases remaining between them. The CDR3 spans 14 residues. CDR1 is LNHNV and CDR2 is YYDKDF in the germline V gene (reference sequence). The CDR3 spells CATSRDFQRGGYTF. Written as DNA, the CDR3 is TGTGCCACCAGCAGAGACTTCCAACGGGGTGGCTACACCTTC. Variable domain in full (rest from reference TRBV15 and TRBJ1-2): DAMVIQNPRYQVTQFGKPVTLSCSQTLNHNVMYWYQQKSSQAPKLLFHYYDKDFNNEADTPDNFQSRRPNTSFCFLDIRSPGLGDTAMYLCATSRDFQRGGYTFGSGTRLTVV.

This clone has a handful of counts. The chain has TRBV19 and TRBJ2-1; D perhaps matches TRBD2 (6 bases). Germline V gene sequence: CDR1 LNHDA, CDR2 SQIVND (reference sequence). The ends were cut back, 8 bases at V and 5 bases at J, with 13 bases in the middle. The CDR3 covers 13 residues. The CDR3 DNA follows: TGTGCCAGTTCCCTCTGGGAGGACAATGAGCAGTTCTTC. Residues: CASSLWEDNEQFF.

The chain combines TRBV2 with TRBJ1-4, with 10 bases fitting TRBD1. The germline V gene encodes CDR1 SNHLY and CDR2 FYNNEI. Unmatched junction bases numbered 12, after V lost 5 bases and J lost 0 bases. This CDR3 region has 19 residues. The CDR3 loop is CASSRGQGNRFATNEKLFF. The CDR3 bases are TGTGCCAGCAGTAGGGGACAGGGGAACAGGTTTGCAACTAATGAAAAACTGTTTTTT.

V is TRBV7-6 and J is TRBJ2-4; possible D gene TRBD2, 6 bases. The CDR3 is 14 residues long. With 10 bases removed from V and 0 bases from J, the gap between germline ends came to 13 bases. Germline V gives CDR1 SGHVS, CDR2 FNYEAQ. The CDR3: CATSAGLAKNIQYF. CDR3 nucleotides: TGTGCCACCTCCGCGGGGCTAGCCAAAAACATTCAGTACTTC. The entire variable domain, with the rest obtained from reference TRBV7-6 and TRBJ2-4, is as follows: GAGVSQSPRYKVTKRGQDVALRCDPISGHVSLYWYRQALGQGPEFLTYFNYEAQQDKSGLPNDRFSAERPEGSISTLTIQRTEQRDSAMYRCATSAGLAKNIQYFGAGTRLSVL.

The chain joins TRBV27 to TRBJ2-5; 8 positions agree with TRBD1. CDR1 and CDR2 (germline): MNHEY, SMNVEV (reference sequence). Trimming cost V 1 base and J 5 bases; bases outside gene matches: 6. The CDR3 totals 15 residues. CDR3 region: CASSLYGQGVETQYF. The DNA for the CDR3 is TGTGCCAGCAGTTTATATGGACAGGGTGTCGAGACCCAGTACTTC.

The chain employs TRBV7-9 and TRBJ2-5; TRBD2 agrees at 8 bases. The V and J ends lost 11 bases and 2 bases, in that order; junction bases with no gene match: 10. The CDR3 contains 14 residues. Germline CDR1 reads SEHNR; CDR2 reads FQNEAQ (reference sequence). The CDR3 loop reads CAGALAGSQETQYF. CDR3 DNA: TGTGCCGGGGCCTTAGCGGGAAGTCAAGAGACCCAGTACTTC.

This clone came up a few times. Distinct nucleotide sequences in the sample also encode this CDR3. V gene TRBV30 combines with J gene TRBJ1-5; D ambiguous. The germline V gene encodes CDR1 GTSNPN and CDR2 SVGIG (reference sequence). V lost 1 base to trimming and J lost 2 bases, with 6 bases between them. CDR3 length equals 13 residues. CDR3 sequence (DNA): TGTGCCTGGAGTGCTCAGGGCAATCAGCCCCAGCATTTT. The encoded protein is CAWSAQGNQPQHF.

The chain uses TRBV6-1 and TRBJ2-4, with TRBD1 matching 8 bases. This CDR3 is 15 amino acids long. Germline trimming cut 3 bases from V and 16 bases from J; bases unmatched to any gene: 17. Germline loops: CDR1 MNHNS, CDR2 SASEGT. This chain's CDR3 is CASSDSQGAVPSVYF. CDR3 bases: TGTGCCAGCAGTGACTCTCAGGGGGCCGTCCCTTCAGTATACTTC.

Turning to this clone: Other DNA sequences in the sample encode the same CDR3. The chain recombines TRBV28 with TRBJ2-7; the match to TRBD1 covers 8 bases. Per the germline V gene, CDR1 is MDHEN and CDR2 is SYDVKM. The CDR3 has 15 amino acids. The V gene end was trimmed by 4 bases and the J gene end by 4 bases; junction bases not matched to a gene: 9. The CDR3 reads CASSSLDRVSYEQYF. For the CDR3, the DNA is TGTGCCAGCAGTTCCTTGGACAGGGTGAGTTACGAGCAGTACTTC. Full variable domain (outside the CDR3, taken from reference TRBV28 and TRBJ2-7): DVKVTQSSRYLVKRTGEKVFLECVQDMDHENMFWYRQDPGLGLRLIYFSYDVKMKEKGDIPEGYSVSREKKERFSLILESASTNQTSMYLCASSSLDRVSYEQYFGPGTRLTVT.

The rearrangement uses TRBV27 and TRBJ2-1, with TRBD2 matching 10 bases. V lost 5 bases and J lost 7; bases outside the gene matches: 2. The CDR3 spans 13 residues. Germline assignment: CDR1 MNHEY and CDR2 SMNVEV (reference sequence). The CDR3 nucleotides are TGTGCCAGCAGTGTGACTAGCGGGAATGAGCAGTTCTTC. It specifies CASSVTSGNEQFF.

J is TRBJ2-2 and V is TRBV9; D gene unclear. Germline lookup yields CDR1 SGDLS and CDR2 YYNGEE. V was cut by 3 bases and J by 6 bases, with 3 bases left in between. There are 11 residues in the CDR3. CDR3 DNA sequence: TGTGCCAGCAGCGCCTCCGGGGAGCTGTTTTTT. Translation gives CASSASGELFF.

The chain employs TRBV11-2 and TRBJ1-1, with TRBD1 matching over 8 bases. Trimming took 5 bases from V and 5 from J; bases not matched to a gene: 7. Looked up from germline, CDR1 is SGHAT and CDR2 is FQNNGV. This CDR3 has 14 amino acids. In DNA form, the CDR3 reads TGTGCCAGCAGCCCAGGACAGGGAAGGACTGAAGCTTTCTTT. Translated: CASSPGQGRTEAFF.

This clone has more than one count but fewer than ten. The chain uses TRBV5-1 and TRBJ2-4, with TRBD1 matching over 7 bases. CDR3 length equals 12 residues. The V segment lost 4 bases and the J segment 7 bases; nucleotides outside the gene matches: 2. Looked up from germline, CDR1 is SGHRS and CDR2 is YFSETQ. In nucleotides, the CDR3 is TGCGCCAGCAGCCTACAGGGGAACATTCAGTACTTC. Protein sequence: CASSLQGNIQYF.

This chain connects TRBV7-9 to TRBJ1-2; 7 nucleotides align to TRBD1. V was clipped by 4 bases and J by 6 bases; unmatched bases: 11. The CDR3 loop spans 15 amino acids. In germline, CDR1 is SEHNR, CDR2 FQNEAQ (reference sequence). The CDR3: CASSSRQGLQHGYTF. The CDR3 bases are TGTGCCAGCAGCTCGCGACAGGGATTACAGCATGGCTACACCTTC. The whole variable domain, filled in from reference TRBV7-9 and TRBJ1-2, reads DTGVSQNPRHKITKRGQNVTFRCDPISEHNRLYWYRQTLGQGPEFLTYFQNEAQLEKSRLLSDRFSAERPKGSFSTLEIQRTEQGDSAMYLCASSSRQGLQHGYTFGSGTRLTVV.

This clone appeared a few times. The rearrangement links TRBV7-8 to TRBJ1-1; TRBD1 might be the D (5 bases). The germline V gene has CDR1 SGHVS and CDR2 FQNEAQ. V was clipped by 2 bases and J by 0 bases, with 13 bases between them. The CDR3 consists of 16 residues. The DNA of the CDR3 is TGTGCCAGCAGCTTACGCGGAGGGGCTCTGAACACTGAAGCTTTCTTT. Encoded protein: CASSLRGGALNTEAFF.

J is TRBJ2-5 and V is TRBV29-1, with D maybe TRBD1 (5 bases). The DNA end is more similar to TRBJ2-7, so the J call may be wrong. This CDR3 comprises 13 residues. Germline V lookup: CDR1 SQVTM, CDR2 ANQGSEA. CDR3 sequence: CSVWGGRGYEQYF. The CDR3 region has the DNA TGCAGCGTTTGGGGCGGACGAGGCTACGAGCAGTACTTC.